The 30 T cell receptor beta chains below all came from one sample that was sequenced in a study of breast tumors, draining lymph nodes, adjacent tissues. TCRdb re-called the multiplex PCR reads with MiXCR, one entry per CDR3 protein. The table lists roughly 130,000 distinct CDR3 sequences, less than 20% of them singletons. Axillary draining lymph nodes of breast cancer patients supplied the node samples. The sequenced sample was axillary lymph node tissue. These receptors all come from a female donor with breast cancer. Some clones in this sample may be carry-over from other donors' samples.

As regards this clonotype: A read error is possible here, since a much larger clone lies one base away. The chain's CDR3 is CAGSGSGSNTGELFF. In nucleotides, the CDR3 is TGTGCCGGCAGTGGTAGCGGGAGCAACACCGGGGAGCTGTTTTTT. The rearrangement uses TRBV7-3 and TRBJ2-2; TRBD2 aligns across 9 bases. CDR1 and CDR2 from the germline V gene are SGHTA and FQGTGA. This CDR3 contains 15 residues.

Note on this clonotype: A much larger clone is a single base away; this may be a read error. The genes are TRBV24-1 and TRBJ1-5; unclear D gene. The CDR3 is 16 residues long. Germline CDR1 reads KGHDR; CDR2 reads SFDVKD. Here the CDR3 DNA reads TGTGCCGCCAGTGATTTGTCAGGTCCTAGCAATCAGCCCCAGCATTTT. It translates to CAASDLSGPSNQPQHF.

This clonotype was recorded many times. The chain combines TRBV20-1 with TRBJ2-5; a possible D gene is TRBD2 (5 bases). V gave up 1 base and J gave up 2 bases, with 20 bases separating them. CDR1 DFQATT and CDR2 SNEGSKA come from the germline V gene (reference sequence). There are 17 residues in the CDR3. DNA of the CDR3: TGCAGTGCTAGAGTCGCTCAAGGGTGGGGAGAACAAGAGACCCAGTACTTC. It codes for CSARVAQGWGEQETQYF.

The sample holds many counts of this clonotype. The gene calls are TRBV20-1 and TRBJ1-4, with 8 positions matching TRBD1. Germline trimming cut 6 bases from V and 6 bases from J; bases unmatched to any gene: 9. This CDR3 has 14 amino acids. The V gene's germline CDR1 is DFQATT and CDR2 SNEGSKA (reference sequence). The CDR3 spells CSATPGGVDEKLFF. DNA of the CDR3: TGCAGTGCGACTCCAGGGGGCGTGGATGAAAAACTGTTTTTT.

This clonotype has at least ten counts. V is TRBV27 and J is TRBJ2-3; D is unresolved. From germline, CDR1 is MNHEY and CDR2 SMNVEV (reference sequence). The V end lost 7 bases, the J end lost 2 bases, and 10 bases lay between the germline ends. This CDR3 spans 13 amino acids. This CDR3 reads CASNSEITDTQYF. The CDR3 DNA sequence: TGTGCCAGCAACTCGGAGATCACAGATACGCAGTATTTT.

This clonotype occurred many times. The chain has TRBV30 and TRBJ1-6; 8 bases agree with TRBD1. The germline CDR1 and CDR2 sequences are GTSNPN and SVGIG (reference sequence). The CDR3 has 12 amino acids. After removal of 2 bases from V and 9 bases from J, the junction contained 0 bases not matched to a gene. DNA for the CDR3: TGTGCCTGGAGTCAGGGGGCTTCACCCCTCCACTTT. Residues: CAWSQGASPLHF.

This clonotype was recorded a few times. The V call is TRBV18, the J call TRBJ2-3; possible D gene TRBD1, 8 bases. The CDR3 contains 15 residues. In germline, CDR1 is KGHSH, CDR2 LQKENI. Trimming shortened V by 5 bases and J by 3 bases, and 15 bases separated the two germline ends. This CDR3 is CASSADREGTDTQYF. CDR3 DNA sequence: TGTGCCAGCTCAGCGGACAGGGAGGGAACAGATACGCAGTATTTT.

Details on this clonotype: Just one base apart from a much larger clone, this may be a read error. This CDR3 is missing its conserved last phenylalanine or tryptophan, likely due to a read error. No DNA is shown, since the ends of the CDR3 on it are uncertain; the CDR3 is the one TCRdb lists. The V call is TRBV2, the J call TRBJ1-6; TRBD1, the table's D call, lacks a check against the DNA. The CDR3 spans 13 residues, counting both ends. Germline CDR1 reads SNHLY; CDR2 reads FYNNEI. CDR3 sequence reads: CASSAFGARDTTL.

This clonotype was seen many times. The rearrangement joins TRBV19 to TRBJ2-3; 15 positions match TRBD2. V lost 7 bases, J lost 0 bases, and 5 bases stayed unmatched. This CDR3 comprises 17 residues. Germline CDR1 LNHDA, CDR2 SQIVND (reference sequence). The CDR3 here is CASTGLAGGSSTDTQYF. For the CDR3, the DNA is TGTGCCAGTACGGGACTAGCGGGGGGATCTAGCACAGATACGCAGTATTTT.

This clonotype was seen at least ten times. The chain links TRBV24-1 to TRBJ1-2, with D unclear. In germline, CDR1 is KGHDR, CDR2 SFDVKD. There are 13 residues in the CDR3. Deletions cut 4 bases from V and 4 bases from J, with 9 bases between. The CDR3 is CATSDSSIYGYTF. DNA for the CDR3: TGTGCCACCAGTGACTCCTCCATCTATGGCTACACCTTC.

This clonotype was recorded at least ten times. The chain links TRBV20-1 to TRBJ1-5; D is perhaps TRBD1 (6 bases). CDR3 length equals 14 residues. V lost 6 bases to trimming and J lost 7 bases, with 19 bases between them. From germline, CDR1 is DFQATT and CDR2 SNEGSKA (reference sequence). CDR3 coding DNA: TGCAGTGCCCCCCAGACAGGTGAAAAACAGCCCCAGCATTTT. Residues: CSAPQTGEKQPQHF.

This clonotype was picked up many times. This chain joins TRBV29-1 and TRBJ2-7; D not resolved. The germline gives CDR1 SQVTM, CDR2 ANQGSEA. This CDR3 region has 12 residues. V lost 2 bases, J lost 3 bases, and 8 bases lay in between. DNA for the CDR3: TGCAGCGTTGAAAGGTCCAGCTACGAGCAGTACTTC. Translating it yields CSVERSSYEQYF.

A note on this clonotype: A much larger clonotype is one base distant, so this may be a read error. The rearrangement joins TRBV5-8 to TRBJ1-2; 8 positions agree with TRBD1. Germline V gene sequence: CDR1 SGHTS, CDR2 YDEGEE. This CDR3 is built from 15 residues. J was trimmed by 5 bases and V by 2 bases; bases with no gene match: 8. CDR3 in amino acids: CASSFTGTGAYGYTF. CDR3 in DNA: TGTGCCAGCAGCTTCACCGGGACAGGTGCATATGGCTACACCTTC.

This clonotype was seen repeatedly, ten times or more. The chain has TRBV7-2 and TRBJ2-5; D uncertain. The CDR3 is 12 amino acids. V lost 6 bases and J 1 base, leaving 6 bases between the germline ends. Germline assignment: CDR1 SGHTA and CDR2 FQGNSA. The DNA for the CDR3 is TGTGCCAGCAGGAACGGCCAAGAGACCCAGTACTTC. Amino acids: CASRNGQETQYF.

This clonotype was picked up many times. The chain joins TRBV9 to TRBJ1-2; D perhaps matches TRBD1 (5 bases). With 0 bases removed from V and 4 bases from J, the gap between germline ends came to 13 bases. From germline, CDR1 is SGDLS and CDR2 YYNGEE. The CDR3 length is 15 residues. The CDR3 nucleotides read TGTGCCAGCAGCGTAGATCCCTCAGGGAGCTATGGCTACACCTTC. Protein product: CASSVDPSGSYGYTF. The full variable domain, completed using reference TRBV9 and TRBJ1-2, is DSGVTQTPKHLITATGQRVTLRCSPRSGDLSVYWYQQSLDQGLQFLIQYYNGEERAKGNILERFSAQQFPDLHSELNLSSLELGDSALYFCASSVDPSGSYGYTFGSGTRLTVV.

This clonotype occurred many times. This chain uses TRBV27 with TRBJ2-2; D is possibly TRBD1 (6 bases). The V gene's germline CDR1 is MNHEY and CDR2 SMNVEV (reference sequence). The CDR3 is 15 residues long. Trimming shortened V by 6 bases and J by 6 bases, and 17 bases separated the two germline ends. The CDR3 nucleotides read TGTGCCAGCAGACCTACAGGGATAAGCGCCGGGGAGCTGTTTTTT. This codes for CASRPTGISAGELFF.

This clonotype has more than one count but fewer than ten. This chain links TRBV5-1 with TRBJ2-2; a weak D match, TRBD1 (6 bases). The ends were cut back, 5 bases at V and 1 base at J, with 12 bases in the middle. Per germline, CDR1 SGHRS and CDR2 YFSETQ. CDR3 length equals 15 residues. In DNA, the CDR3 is TGCGCCAGCAGAACAGGGAATTTGAACACCGGGGAGCTGTTTTTT. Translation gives CASRTGNLNTGELFF.

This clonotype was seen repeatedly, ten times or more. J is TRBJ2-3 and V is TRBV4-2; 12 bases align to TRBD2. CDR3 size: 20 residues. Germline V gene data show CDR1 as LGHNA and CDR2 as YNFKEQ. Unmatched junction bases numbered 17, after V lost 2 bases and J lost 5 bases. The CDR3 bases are TGTGCCAGCAGCCAAATCACTGGGCACGCTAGCGGGGGGGCCATAGATACGCAGTATTTT. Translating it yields CASSQITGHASGGAIDTQYF.

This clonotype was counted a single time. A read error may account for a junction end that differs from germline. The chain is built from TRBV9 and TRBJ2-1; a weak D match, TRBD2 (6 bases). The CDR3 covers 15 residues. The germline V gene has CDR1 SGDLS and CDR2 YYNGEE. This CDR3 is CASTSGRKSDNEQFF. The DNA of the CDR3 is TGTGCTAGCACCTCTGGGAGGAAAAGTGACAATGAGCAGTTCTTC.

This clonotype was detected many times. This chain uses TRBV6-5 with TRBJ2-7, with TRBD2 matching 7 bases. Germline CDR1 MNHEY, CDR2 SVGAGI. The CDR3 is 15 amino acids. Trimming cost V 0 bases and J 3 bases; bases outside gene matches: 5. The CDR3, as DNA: TGTGCCAGCAGTTACTCGGGGCCGGGAGGCTACGAGCAGTACTTC. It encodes CASSYSGPGGYEQYF.

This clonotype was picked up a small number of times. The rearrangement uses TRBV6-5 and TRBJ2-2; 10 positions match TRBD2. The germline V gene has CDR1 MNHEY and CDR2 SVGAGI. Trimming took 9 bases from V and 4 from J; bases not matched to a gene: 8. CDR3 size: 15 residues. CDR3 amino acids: CASRLQRGGTGELFF. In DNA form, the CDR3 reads TGTGCCAGTAGACTCCAGCGGGGGGGCACCGGGGAGCTGTTTTTT.

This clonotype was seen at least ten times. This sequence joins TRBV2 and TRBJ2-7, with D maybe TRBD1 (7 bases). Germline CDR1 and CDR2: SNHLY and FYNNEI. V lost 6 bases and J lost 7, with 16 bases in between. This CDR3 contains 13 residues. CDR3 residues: CASSWRQGGEQYF. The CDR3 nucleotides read TGTGCCAGCAGCTGGAGACAGGGAGGAGAGCAGTACTTC.

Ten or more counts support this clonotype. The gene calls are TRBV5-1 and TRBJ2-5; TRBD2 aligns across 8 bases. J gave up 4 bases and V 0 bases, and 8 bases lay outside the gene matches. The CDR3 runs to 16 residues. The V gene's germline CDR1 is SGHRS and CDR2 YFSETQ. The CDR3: CASSLDQREFAETQYF. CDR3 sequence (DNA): TGCGCCAGCAGCTTGGATCAGCGGGAGTTTGCAGAGACCCAGTACTTC.

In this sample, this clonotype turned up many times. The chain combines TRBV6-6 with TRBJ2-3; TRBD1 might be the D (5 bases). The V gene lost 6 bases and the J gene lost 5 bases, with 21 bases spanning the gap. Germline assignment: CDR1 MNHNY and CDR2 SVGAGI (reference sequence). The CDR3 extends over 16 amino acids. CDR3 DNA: TGTGCCAGCAGCCCCACCCCCCAGGGATTTGGAGATACGCAGTATTTT. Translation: CASSPTPQGFGDTQYF.

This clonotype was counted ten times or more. CDR3 loop: CASSSGWVGEQYF. CDR3 bases: TGTGCCAGTAGTAGTGGATGGGTCGGCGAGCAGTACTTC. This rearrangement joins TRBV19 to TRBJ2-7; D unresolved. Per the germline V gene, CDR1 is LNHDA and CDR2 is SQIVND (reference sequence). This CDR3 contains 13 residues. The ends were cut back, 4 bases at V and 6 bases at J, with 13 bases in the middle.

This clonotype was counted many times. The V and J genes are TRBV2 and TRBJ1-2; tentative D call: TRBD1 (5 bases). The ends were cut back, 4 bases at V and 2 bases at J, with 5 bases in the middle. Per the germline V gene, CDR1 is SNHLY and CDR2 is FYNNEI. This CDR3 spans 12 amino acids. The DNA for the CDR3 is TGTGCCAGCAGTGGGGACAACTATGGCTACACCTTC. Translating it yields CASSGDNYGYTF. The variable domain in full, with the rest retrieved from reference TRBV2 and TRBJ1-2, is EPEVTQTPSHQVTQMGQEVILRCVPISNHLYFYWYRQILGQKVEFLVSFYNNEISEKSEIFDDQFSVERPDGSNFTLKIRSTKLEDSAMYFCASSGDNYGYTFGSGTRLTVV.

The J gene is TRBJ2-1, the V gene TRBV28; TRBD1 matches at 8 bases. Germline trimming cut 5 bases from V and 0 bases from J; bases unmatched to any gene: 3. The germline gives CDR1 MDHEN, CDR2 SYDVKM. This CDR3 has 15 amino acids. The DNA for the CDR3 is TGTGCCAGCAGTGCAGGGGGCATCTCCTACAATGAGCAGTTCTTC. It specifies CASSAGGISYNEQFF. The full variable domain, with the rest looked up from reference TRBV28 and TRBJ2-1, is DVKVTQSSRYLVKRTGEKVFLECVQDMDHENMFWYRQDPGLGLRLIYFSYDVKMKEKGDIPEGYSVSREKKERFSLILESASTNQTSMYLCASSAGGISYNEQFFGPGTRLTVL.

CDR3 amino acids: CASSIPTSLFSGNTEAFF. As DNA, the CDR3 is TGTGCCAGTAGTATCCCCACCAGCCTTTTTTCAGGGAACACTGAAGCTTTCTTT. The J gene is TRBJ1-1, the V gene TRBV19, with D unresolved. This CDR3 is 18 amino acids long. Germline loops: CDR1 LNHDA, CDR2 SQIVND (reference sequence). Deletions cut 3 bases from V and 1 base from J, with 21 bases between.

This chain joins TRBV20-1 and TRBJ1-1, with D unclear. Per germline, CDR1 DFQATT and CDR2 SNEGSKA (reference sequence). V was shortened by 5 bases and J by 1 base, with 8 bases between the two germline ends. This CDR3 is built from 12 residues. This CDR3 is CSARTSNTEAFF. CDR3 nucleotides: TGCAGTGCTCGGACTTCGAACACTGAAGCTTTCTTT.

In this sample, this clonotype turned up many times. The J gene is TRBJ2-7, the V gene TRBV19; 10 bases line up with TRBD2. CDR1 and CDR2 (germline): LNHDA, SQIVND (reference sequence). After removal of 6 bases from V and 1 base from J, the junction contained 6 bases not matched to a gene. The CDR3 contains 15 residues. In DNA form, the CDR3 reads TGTGCCAGTAGGTCCGGGACTAGCGCTTCCTACGAGCAGTACTTC. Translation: CASRSGTSASYEQYF. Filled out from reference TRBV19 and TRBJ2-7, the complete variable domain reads DGGITQSPKYLFRKEGQNVTLSCEQNLNHDAMYWYRQDPGQGLRLIYYSQIVNDFQKGDIAEGYSVSREKKESFPLTVTSAQKNPTAFYLCASRSGTSASYEQYFGPGTRLTVT.